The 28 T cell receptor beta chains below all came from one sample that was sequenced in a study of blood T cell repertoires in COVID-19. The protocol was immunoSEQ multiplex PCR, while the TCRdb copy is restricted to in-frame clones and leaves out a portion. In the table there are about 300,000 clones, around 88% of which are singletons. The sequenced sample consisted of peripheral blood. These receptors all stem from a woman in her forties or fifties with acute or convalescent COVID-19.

In DNA, the CDR3 is TGCGCCAGCAGCCCCACCCCAGCAGCAGGCTCCTACGAGCAGTACTTC. It translates to CASSPTPAAGSYEQYF. The rearrangement joins TRBV4-1 to TRBJ2-7; the D is unclear. The length of the CDR3 is 16 residues. Trimming took off 4 bases at V and 0 bases at J, with 16 bases between the two ends. Germline CDR1 reads MGHRA; CDR2 reads YSYEKL.

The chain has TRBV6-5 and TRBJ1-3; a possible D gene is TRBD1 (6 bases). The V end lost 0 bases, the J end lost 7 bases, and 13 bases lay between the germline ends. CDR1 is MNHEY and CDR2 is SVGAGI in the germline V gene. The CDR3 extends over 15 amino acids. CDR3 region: CASSYSVGHGNTIYF. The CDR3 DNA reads TGTGCCAGCAGTTACTCGGTGGGACACGGCAACACCATATATTTT.

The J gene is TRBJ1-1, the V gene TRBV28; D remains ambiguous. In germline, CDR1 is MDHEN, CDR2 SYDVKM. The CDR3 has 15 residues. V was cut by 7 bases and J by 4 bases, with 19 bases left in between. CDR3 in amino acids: CASIEGPGWGTEAFF. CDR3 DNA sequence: TGTGCCAGCATCGAAGGACCGGGATGGGGCACTGAAGCTTTCTTT.

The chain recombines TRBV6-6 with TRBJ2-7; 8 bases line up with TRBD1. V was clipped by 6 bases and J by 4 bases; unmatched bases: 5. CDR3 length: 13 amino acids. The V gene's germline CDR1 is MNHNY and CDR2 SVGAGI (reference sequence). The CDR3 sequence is CASSDRGFYEQYF. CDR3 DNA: TGTGCCAGCAGCGACAGGGGATTTTACGAGCAGTACTTC.

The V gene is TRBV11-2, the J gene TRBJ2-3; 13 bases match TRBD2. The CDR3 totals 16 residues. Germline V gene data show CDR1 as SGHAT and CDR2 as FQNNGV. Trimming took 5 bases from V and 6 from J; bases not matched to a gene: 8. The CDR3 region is CASSPGLAGSPDTQYF. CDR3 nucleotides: TGTGCCAGCAGCCCGGGACTAGCGGGAAGTCCGGATACGCAGTATTTT. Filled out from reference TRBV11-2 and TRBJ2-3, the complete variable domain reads EAGVAQSPRYKIIEKRQSVAFWCNPISGHATLYWYQQILGQGPKLLIQFQNNGVVDDSQLPKDRFSAERLKGVDSTLKIQPAKLEDSAVYLCASSPGLAGSPDTQYFGPGTRLTVL.

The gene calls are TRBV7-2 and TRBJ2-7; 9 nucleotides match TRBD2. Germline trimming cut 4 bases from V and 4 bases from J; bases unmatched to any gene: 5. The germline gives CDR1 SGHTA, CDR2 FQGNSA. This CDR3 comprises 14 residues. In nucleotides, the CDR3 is TGTGCCAGCAGCTCCTCGGGACTAGCTTACGAGCAGTACTTC. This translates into CASSSSGLAYEQYF.

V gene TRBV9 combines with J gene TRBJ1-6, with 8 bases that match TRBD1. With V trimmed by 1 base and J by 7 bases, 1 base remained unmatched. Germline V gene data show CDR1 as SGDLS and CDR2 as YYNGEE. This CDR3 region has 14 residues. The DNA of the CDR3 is TGTGCCAGCAGCGTATCAGGGGGCAATTCACCCCTCCACTTT. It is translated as CASSVSGGNSPLHF.

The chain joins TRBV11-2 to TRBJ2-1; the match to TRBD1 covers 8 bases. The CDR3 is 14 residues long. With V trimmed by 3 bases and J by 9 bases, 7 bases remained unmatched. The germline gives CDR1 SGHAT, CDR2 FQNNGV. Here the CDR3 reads CASSFGQGAGEQFF. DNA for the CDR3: TGTGCCAGCAGCTTTGGGCAGGGGGCAGGTGAGCAGTTCTTC. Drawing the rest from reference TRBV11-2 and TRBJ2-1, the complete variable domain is EAGVAQSPRYKIIEKRQSVAFWCNPISGHATLYWYQQILGQGPKLLIQFQNNGVVDDSQLPKDRFSAERLKGVDSTLKIQPAKLEDSAVYLCASSFGQGAGEQFFGPGTRLTVL.

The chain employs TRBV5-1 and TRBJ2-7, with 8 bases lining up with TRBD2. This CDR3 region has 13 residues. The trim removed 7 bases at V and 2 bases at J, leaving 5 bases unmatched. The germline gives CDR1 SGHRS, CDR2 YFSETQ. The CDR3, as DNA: TGCGCCAGCCAACCACTAGCGGCCTACGAGCAGTACTTC. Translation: CASQPLAAYEQYF.

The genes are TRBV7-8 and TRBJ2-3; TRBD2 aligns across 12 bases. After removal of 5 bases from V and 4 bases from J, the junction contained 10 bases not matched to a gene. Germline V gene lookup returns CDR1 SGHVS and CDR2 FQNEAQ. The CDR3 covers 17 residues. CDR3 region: CASSLLLLAGGSDTQYF. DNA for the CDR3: TGTGCCAGCAGCCTTCTGCTACTAGCGGGAGGTTCAGATACGCAGTATTTT.

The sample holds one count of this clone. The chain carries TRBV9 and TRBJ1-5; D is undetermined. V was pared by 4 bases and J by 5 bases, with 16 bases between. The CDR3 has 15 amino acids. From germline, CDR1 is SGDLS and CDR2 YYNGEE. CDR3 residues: CASSREGSRYQPQHF. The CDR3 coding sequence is TGTGCCAGCAGCCGTGAGGGATCGCGGTATCAGCCCCAGCATTTT.

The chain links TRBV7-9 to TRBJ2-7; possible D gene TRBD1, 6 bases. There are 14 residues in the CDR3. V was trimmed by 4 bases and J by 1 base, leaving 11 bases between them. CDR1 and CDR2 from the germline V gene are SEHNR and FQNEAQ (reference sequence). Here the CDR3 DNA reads TGTGCCAGCAGCTCCCGAGGGGGTTCCTACGAGCAGTACTTC. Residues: CASSSRGGSYEQYF.

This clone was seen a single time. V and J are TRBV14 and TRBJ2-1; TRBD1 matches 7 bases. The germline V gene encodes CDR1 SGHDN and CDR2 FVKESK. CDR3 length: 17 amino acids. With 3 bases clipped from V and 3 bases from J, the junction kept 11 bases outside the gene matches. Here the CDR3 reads CASSHIRYRGIYNEQFF. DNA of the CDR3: TGTGCCAGCAGCCATATCCGGTACAGGGGAATCTACAATGAGCAGTTCTTC.

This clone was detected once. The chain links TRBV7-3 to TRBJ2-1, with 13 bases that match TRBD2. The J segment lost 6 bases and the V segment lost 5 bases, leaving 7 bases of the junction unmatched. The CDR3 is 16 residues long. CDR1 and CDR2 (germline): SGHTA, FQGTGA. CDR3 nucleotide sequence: TGTGCCAGCAGCCAGATGGGACTAGCGGGGTCCAATGAGCAGTTCTTC. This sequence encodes CASSQMGLAGSNEQFF.

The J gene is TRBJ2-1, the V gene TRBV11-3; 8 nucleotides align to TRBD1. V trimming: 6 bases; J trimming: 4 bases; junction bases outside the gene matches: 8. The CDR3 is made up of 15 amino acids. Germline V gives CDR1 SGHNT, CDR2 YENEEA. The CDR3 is CASSYGQGEYNEQFF. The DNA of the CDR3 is TGTGCCAGCAGTTATGGACAGGGAGAATACAATGAGCAGTTCTTC.

CDR3 protein: CAWRRAGNTIYF. Written as DNA, the CDR3 is TGTGCCTGGAGGAGGGCTGGAAACACCATATATTTT. The rearrangement joins TRBV30 to TRBJ1-3; D is unresolved. The V end lost 3 bases, the J end lost 2 bases, and 5 bases lay between the germline ends. Germline CDR1 reads GTSNPN; CDR2 reads SVGIG (reference sequence). This CDR3 contains 12 residues.

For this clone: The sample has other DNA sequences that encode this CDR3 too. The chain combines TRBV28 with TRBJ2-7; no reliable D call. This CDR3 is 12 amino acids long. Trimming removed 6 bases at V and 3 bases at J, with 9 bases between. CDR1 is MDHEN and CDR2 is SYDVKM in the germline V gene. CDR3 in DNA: TGTGCCAGCAGCCCCCCGGGCTACGAGCAGTACTTC. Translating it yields CASSPPGYEQYF.

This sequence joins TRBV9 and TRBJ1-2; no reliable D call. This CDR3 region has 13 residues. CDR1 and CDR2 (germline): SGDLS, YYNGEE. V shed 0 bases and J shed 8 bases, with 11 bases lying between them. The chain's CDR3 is CASSVDLVRGYTF. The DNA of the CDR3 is TGTGCCAGCAGCGTAGACCTAGTGCGGGGCTACACCTTC.

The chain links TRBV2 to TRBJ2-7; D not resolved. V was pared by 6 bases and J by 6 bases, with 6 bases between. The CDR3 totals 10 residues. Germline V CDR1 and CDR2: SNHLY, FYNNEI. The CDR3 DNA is TGTGCCAGCAGACCGAGCGAGCAGTACTTC. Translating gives CASRPSEQYF.

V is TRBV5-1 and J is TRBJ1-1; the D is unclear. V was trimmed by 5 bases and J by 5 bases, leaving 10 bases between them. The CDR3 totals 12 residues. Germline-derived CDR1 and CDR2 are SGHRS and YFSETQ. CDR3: CASRESGTEAFF. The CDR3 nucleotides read TGCGCCAGCAGAGAGAGCGGTACTGAAGCTTTCTTT.

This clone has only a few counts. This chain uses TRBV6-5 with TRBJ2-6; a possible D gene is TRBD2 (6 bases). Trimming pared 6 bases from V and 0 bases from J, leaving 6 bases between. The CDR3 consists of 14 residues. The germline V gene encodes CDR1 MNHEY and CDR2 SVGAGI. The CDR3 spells CASRGGSGANVLTF. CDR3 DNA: TGTGCCAGCAGGGGGGGCTCTGGGGCCAACGTCCTGACTTTC.

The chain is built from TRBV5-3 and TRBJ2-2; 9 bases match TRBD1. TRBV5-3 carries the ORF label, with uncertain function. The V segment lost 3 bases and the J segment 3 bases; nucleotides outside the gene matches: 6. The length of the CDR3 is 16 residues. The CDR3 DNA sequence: TGTGCCAGAAGCTCGGGACAGGGTCCTGACACCGGGGAGCTGTTTTTT. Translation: CARSSGQGPDTGELFF.

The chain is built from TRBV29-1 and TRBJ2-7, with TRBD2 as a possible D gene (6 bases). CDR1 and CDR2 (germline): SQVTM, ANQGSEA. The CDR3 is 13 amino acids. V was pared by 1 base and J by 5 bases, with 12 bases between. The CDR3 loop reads CSVEGIGGDEQYF. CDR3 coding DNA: TGCAGCGTTGAAGGAATTGGCGGGGACGAGCAGTACTTC.

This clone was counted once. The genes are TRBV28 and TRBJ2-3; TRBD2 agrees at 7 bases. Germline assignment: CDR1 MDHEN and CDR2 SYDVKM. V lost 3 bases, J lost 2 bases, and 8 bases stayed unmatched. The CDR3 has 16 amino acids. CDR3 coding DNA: TGTGCCAGCAGTTTCCCCCCGGGGGGTTACACAGATACGCAGTATTTT. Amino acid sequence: CASSFPPGGYTDTQYF.

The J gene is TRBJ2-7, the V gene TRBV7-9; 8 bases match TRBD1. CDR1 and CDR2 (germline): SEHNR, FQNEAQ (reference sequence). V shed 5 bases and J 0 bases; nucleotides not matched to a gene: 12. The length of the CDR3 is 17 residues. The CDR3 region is CASSPGGGGGGSYEQYF. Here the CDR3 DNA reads TGTGCCAGCAGCCCAGGGGGCGGAGGCGGTGGCTCCTACGAGCAGTACTTC.

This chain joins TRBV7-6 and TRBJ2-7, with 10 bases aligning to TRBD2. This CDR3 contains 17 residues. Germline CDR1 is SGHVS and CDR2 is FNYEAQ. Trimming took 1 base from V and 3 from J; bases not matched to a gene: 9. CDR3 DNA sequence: TGTGCCAGCAGCTTAGTCGTTAGCGGGAGGTTGGGCTACGAGCAGTACTTC. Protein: CASSLVVSGRLGYEQYF.

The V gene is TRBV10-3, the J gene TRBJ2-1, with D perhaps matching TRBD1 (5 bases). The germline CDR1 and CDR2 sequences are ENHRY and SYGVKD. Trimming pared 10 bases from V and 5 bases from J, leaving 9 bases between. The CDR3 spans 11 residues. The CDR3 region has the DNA TGTGCCACCCAGGGTGACAATGAGCAGTTCTTC. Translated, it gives CATQGDNEQFF.

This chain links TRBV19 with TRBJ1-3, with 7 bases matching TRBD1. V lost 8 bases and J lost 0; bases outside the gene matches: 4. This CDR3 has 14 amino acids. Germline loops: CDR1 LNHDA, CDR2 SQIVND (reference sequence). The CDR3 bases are TGTGCCAGTTCCGGGACAGCCTCTGGAAACACCATATATTTT. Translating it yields CASSGTASGNTIYF.